This T cell receptor (beta chain) comes out of a study of cytomegalovirus exposure and HLA in healthy donors. This CDR3 region has 14 residues. The germline CDR1 and CDR2 sequences are SGDLS and YYNGEE. J was trimmed by 8 bases and V by 3 bases; bases with no gene match: 8. Both 60 Vbeta primers and 13 Jbeta primers went into the PCR. Profiling relied on immunoSEQ multiplex PCR, and the TCRdb table lists in-frame clones only, not all of them. Of over 140,000 clones listed, about 80% are singletons. This receptor was identified in a man aged 25-45 years in good health and CMV-seropositive. Material: PBMCs. The genes are TRBV9 and TRBJ2-3; TRBD2 agrees at 8 bases. The CDR3 loop is CASSAGLEAGTQYF. The CDR3 nucleotides read TGTGCCAGCAGCGCGGGACTAGAGGCAGGTACGCAGTATTTT.